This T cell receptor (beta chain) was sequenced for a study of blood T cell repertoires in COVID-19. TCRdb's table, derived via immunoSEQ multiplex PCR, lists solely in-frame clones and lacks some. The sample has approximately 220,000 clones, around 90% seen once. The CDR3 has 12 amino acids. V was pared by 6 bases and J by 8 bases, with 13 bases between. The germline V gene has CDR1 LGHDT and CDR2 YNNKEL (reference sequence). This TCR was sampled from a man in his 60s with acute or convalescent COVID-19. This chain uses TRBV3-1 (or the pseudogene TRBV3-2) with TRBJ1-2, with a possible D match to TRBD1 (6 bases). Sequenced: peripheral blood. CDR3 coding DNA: TGTGCCAGCAGGGGCGGGGGGCACGGCTACACCTTC. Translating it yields CASRGGGHGYTF.